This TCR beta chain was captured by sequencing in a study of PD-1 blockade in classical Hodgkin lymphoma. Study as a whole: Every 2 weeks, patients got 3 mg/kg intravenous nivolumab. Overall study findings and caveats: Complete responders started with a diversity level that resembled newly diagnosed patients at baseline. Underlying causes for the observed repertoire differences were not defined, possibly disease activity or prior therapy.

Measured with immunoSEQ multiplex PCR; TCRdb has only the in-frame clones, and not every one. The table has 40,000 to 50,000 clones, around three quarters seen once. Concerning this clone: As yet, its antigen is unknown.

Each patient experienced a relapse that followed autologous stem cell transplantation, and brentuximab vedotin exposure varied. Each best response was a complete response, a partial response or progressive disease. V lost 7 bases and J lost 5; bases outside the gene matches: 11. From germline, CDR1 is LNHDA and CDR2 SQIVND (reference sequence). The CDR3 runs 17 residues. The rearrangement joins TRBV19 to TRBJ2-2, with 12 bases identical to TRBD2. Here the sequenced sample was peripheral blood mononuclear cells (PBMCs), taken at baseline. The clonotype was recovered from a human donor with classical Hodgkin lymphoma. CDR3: CASKRKTSGSGTGELFF. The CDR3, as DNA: TGTGCCAGTAAAAGGAAGACTAGCGGGAGTGGAACCGGGGAGCTGTTTTTT. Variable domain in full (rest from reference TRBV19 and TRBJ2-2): DGGITQSPKYLFRKEGQNVTLSCEQNLNHDAMYWYRQDPGQGLRLIYYSQIVNDFQKGDIAEGYSVSREKKESFPLTVTSAQKNPTAFYLCASKRKTSGSGTGELFFGEGSRLTVL.